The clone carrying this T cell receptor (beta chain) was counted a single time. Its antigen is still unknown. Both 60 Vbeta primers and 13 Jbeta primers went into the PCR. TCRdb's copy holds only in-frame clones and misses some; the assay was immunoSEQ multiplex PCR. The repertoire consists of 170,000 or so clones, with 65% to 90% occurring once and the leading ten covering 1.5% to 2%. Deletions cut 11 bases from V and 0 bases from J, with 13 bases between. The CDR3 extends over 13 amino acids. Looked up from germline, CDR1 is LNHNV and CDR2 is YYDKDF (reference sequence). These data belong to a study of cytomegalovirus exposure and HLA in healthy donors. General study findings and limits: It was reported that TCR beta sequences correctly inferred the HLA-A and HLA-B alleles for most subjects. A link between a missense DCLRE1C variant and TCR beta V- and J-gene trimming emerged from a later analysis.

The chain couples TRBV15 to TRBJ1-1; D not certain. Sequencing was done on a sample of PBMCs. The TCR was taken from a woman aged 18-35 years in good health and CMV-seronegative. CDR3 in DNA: TGTGCCTCCACGTTCGGGGTGAACACTGAAGCTTTCTTT. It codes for CASTFGVNTEAFF.